What follows are 30 T cell receptor beta chains derived from one specimen sequenced in a study of blood T cell repertoires in COVID-19. Profiling relied on immunoSEQ multiplex PCR, and the TCRdb table lists in-frame clones only, not all of them. Of over 250,000 clones in the sample, roughly nine tenths were seen once. Specimen: PBMCs or T cells enriched from blood (not recorded which). Every receptor here comes from a woman aged 18-29 years who had recovered from COVID-19.

By sample share, this clone is medium-sized. This chain connects TRBV27 to TRBJ2-3, with 8 bases matching TRBD2. Trimming at V came to 5 bases and at J to 6 bases, leaving 13 bases not matched to a gene. Germline CDR1 reads MNHEY; CDR2 reads SMNVEV (reference sequence). The CDR3 length is 16 residues. The CDR3 sequence is CASSEAGGLGGDTQYF. For the CDR3, the DNA is TGTGCCAGCAGTGAGGCGGGGGGCCTCGGGGGCGATACGCAGTATTTT.

J is TRBJ1-4 and V is TRBV5-1; D is unclear. Germline-derived CDR1 and CDR2 are SGHRS and YFSETQ. The CDR3 consists of 14 residues. Trimming removed 4 bases at V and 6 bases at J, with 13 bases between. CDR3 residues: CASSPTPQDEKLFF. CDR3 nucleotides: TGCGCCAGCAGCCCCACCCCGCAGGATGAAAAACTGTTTTTT. The entire variable domain, with the rest obtained from reference TRBV5-1 and TRBJ1-4, is as follows: KAGVTQTPRYLIKTRGQQVTLSCSPISGHRSVSWYQQTPGQGLQFLFEYFSETQRNKGNFPGRFSGRQFSNSRSEMNVSTLELGDSALYLCASSPTPQDEKLFFGSGTQLSVL.

This sequence joins TRBV3-1 (or the pseudogene TRBV3-2) and TRBJ2-7; possible D gene TRBD2, 7 bases. The CDR3 sequence is 15 residues long. CDR1 is LGHDT, CDR2 YNNKEL, per germline (reference sequence). Trimming took 0 bases from V and 4 from J, leaving 13 bases between them. CDR3 amino acids: CASSQDWGGAYEQYF. In DNA form, the CDR3 reads TGTGCCAGCAGCCAAGATTGGGGGGGGGCGTACGAGCAGTACTTC.

V usage is TRBV4-2 and J usage is TRBJ1-5, with D perhaps TRBD1 (5 bases). The V gene's germline CDR1 is LGHNA and CDR2 YNFKEQ. Trimming took off 1 base at V and 5 bases at J, with 12 bases between the two ends. The CDR3 is 15 residues long. The CDR3 loop is CASSQVRQGDQPQHF. In DNA form, the CDR3 reads TGTGCCAGCAGCCAAGTTCGGCAGGGCGATCAGCCCCAGCATTTT.

Only one count was recorded for this clone. J is TRBJ1-3 and V is TRBV5-5; D unclear. The germline CDR1 and CDR2 sequences are SGHKS and YYEKEE (reference sequence). The CDR3 is 13 residues long. Trimming shortened V by 3 bases and J by 8 bases, and 12 bases separated the two germline ends. CDR3 nucleotide sequence: TGTGCCAGCAGCTCCTCATGGGGAGACACCATATATTTT. The encoded protein is CASSSSWGDTIYF.

The chain couples TRBV11-2 to TRBJ2-5; 7 nucleotides match TRBD2. CDR3 length equals 16 residues. V shed 4 bases and J 5 bases; nucleotides not matched to a gene: 13. The germline gives CDR1 SGHAT, CDR2 FQNNGV. The CDR3 loop reads CASSSLGTAGRETQYF. The DNA of the CDR3 is TGTGCCAGCAGCTCCCTAGGTACAGCGGGGCGGGAGACCCAGTACTTC.

The chain carries TRBV3-1 (or the pseudogene TRBV3-2) and TRBJ1-2; TRBD1 is a possible D gene (6 bases). The CDR3 sequence is 13 residues long. The germline V and J ends were trimmed by 2 bases and 5 bases, with 9 bases remaining between them. The germline V gene encodes CDR1 LGHDT and CDR2 YNNKEL (reference sequence). CDR3 residues: CASSQLTGYGYTF. DNA of the CDR3: TGTGCCAGCAGCCAATTGACAGGATATGGCTACACCTTC.

The CDR3 loop reads CASSFRGSIGAFF. The CDR3 DNA follows: TGTGCCAGCAGTTTCAGGGGTTCGATTGGAGCTTTCTTT. The chain combines TRBV28 with TRBJ1-1; TRBD1 might be the D (6 bases). V was pared by 3 bases and J by 10 bases, with 15 bases between. Germline values: CDR1 MDHEN, CDR2 SYDVKM. The CDR3 loop spans 13 amino acids.

This clone is a singleton in its sample. The chain carries TRBV25-1 and TRBJ1-1; a possible D gene is TRBD1 (5 bases). Germline CDR1 MGHDK, CDR2 SYGVNS. Trimming stripped 8 bases from V and 2 bases from J, with 12 bases between. The CDR3 consists of 13 residues. The CDR3: CASSTGVNTEAFF. CDR3 coding DNA: TGTGCCAGCTCGACGGGGGTAAACACTGAAGCTTTCTTT.

The rearrangement uses TRBV7-9 and TRBJ1-6, with 9 bases aligning to TRBD1. CDR1 is SEHNR, CDR2 FQNEAQ, per germline (reference sequence). This CDR3 comprises 15 residues. After removal of 5 bases from V and 6 bases from J, the junction contained 5 bases not matched to a gene. CDR3 nucleotide sequence: TGTGCCAGCAGCCCAACGGGACAGGGTAATTCACCCCTCCACTTT. Translated, it gives CASSPTGQGNSPLHF.

V and J are TRBV18 and TRBJ1-2; 7 bases are a match to TRBD1. J was trimmed by 4 bases and V by 2 bases; bases with no gene match: 7. Germline CDR1 and CDR2: KGHSH and LQKENI. The CDR3 length is 15 residues. CDR3 sequence reads: CASSPWTGDLYGYTF. The CDR3 DNA reads as TGTGCCAGCTCACCATGGACAGGCGACCTCTATGGCTACACCTTC.

This chain links TRBV9 with TRBJ2-3; D is possibly TRBD2 (6 bases). CDR3 length: 14 residues. Trimming took off 4 bases at V and 4 bases at J, with 13 bases between the two ends. The V gene's germline CDR1 is SGDLS and CDR2 YYNGEE. In DNA, the CDR3 is TGTGCCAGCAGCCGGGACCCGGGAGCAGATACGCAGTATTTT. Translation: CASSRDPGADTQYF.

The genes are TRBV5-6 and TRBJ1-1; TRBD1 aligns across 9 bases. This CDR3 spans 14 amino acids. CDR1 is SGHDT and CDR2 is YYEEEE in the germline V gene. V lost 4 bases to trimming and J lost 6 bases; unmatched junction nucleotides: 7. The CDR3 nucleotides are TGTGCCAGCAGCCTTGGACAGGGGAGGGCTGAAGCTTTCTTT. Its protein product is CASSLGQGRAEAFF.

The chain is built from TRBV6-5 and TRBJ2-1; 7 positions agree with TRBD1. Germline loops: CDR1 MNHEY, CDR2 SVGAGI. CDR3 size: 15 residues. After removal of 5 bases from V and 7 bases from J, the junction contained 11 bases not matched to a gene. The CDR3, as DNA: TGTGCCAGCAGTCACCTTTCCGGGACAGAGAATGAGCAGTTCTTC. The encoded protein is CASSHLSGTENEQFF.

This chain connects TRBV14 to TRBJ1-2; no clear D. Trimming pared 0 bases from V and 8 bases from J, leaving 10 bases between. Germline V CDR1 and CDR2: SGHDN, FVKESK. The CDR3 runs 13 residues. The CDR3 protein is CASSQDLLEGYTF. The DNA for the CDR3 is TGTGCCAGCAGCCAAGATCTGTTAGAAGGCTACACCTTC.

The V and J genes are TRBV24-1 and TRBJ1-2; tentative D call: TRBD1 (6 bases). CDR1 is KGHDR and CDR2 is SFDVKD in the germline V gene. Trimming took off 7 bases at V and 2 bases at J, with 19 bases between the two ends. The CDR3 is made up of 16 amino acids. CDR3 sequence reads: CATRDRSQVLNYGYTF. The CDR3 DNA reads TGTGCCACCAGGGACAGATCTCAGGTTTTGAACTATGGCTACACCTTC.

The genes are TRBV11-2 and TRBJ2-1; TRBD1 is a possible D gene (5 bases). CDR1 and CDR2 (germline): SGHAT, FQNNGV. Trimming removed 5 bases at V and 8 bases at J, with 10 bases between. This CDR3 comprises 12 residues. CDR3 residues: CASSPQVYEQFF. In nucleotides, the CDR3 is TGTGCCAGCAGCCCACAGGTATATGAGCAGTTCTTC.

The rearrangement links TRBV19 to TRBJ1-1, with a possible D match to TRBD1 (5 bases). The ends were cut back, 7 bases at V and 4 bases at J, with 16 bases in the middle. Germline CDR1 LNHDA, CDR2 SQIVND (reference sequence). The CDR3 is made up of 14 amino acids. In DNA, the CDR3 is TGTGCCAGTATCCAGGGCGTGAAAGGCACTGAAGCTTTCTTT. Encoded protein: CASIQGVKGTEAFF.

J is TRBJ2-5 and V is TRBV6-5; D is undetermined. Germline V lookup: CDR1 MNHEY, CDR2 SVGAGI. The CDR3 loop spans 11 amino acids. V was pared by 4 bases and J by 5 bases, with 5 bases between. The CDR3 is CASSLQETQYF. The CDR3 DNA reads as TGTGCCAGCAGTTTACAGGAGACCCAGTACTTC.

This chain links TRBV3-1 (or the pseudogene TRBV3-2) with TRBJ1-3; a weak D match, TRBD1 (6 bases). Germline-derived CDR1 and CDR2 are LGHDT and YNNKEL (reference sequence). With 7 bases removed from V and 6 bases from J, the gap between germline ends came to 13 bases. The length of the CDR3 is 13 residues. The CDR3 spells CASMQGGQNTIYF. CDR3 sequence (DNA): TGTGCCAGCATGCAAGGGGGACAAAACACCATATATTTT.

The rearrangement links TRBV2 to TRBJ1-1; no clear D gene. V lost 2 bases and J 0 bases, leaving 7 bases between the germline ends. The CDR3 runs to 14 residues. Germline CDR1 reads SNHLY; CDR2 reads FYNNEI. The DNA of the CDR3 is TGTGCCAGCAGTGAACGGGAATTGAACACTGAAGCTTTCTTT. This encodes CASSERELNTEAFF.

The chain recombines TRBV19 with TRBJ1-5; D is unresolved. The CDR3 is 12 residues long. V dropped 5 bases and J dropped 4 bases, with 6 bases sitting between them. Germline V gene data show CDR1 as LNHDA and CDR2 as SQIVND (reference sequence). Here the CDR3 reads CASSYRNQPQHF. CDR3 nucleotides: TGTGCCAGTAGTTATCGGAATCAGCCCCAGCATTTT.

J is TRBJ1-6 and V is TRBV21-1; TRBD1 is the table's D call, not checked against the DNA. TRBV21-1 represents a pseudogene. The CDR3 sequence is 16 residues long. CDR3 region: CASSKQWPAYNSPLHF. Here the CDR3 DNA reads TGTGCCAGCAGCAAACAGTGGCCAGCCTATAATTCACCCCTCCACTTT.

This clone came up once. The chain links TRBV27 to TRBJ2-3; TRBD2 matches 8 bases. This CDR3 comprises 15 residues. The germline V gene has CDR1 MNHEY and CDR2 SMNVEV (reference sequence). With V trimmed by 6 bases and J by 1 base, 6 bases remained unmatched. The CDR3 is CASRRGLGGTDTQYF. The DNA for the CDR3 is TGTGCCAGCAGACGGGGACTAGGGGGCACAGATACGCAGTATTTT.

The rearrangement joins TRBV12-3 or TRBV12-4 to TRBJ2-7; perhaps TRBD2 as D (6 bases). The CDR3 runs 12 residues. Deletions cut 3 bases from V and 6 bases from J, with 9 bases between. CDR3 nucleotides: TGTGCCAGCAGTTTGGAGGGCTTCGAGCAGTACTTC. Its translation: CASSLEGFEQYF.

The chain uses TRBV27 and TRBJ1-1, with D maybe TRBD1 (6 bases). The CDR3 is 13 amino acids. Trimming stripped 8 bases from V and 3 bases from J, with 13 bases between. Germline V gene sequence: CDR1 MNHEY, CDR2 SMNVEV (reference sequence). CDR3 DNA sequence: TGTGCCAGCGGGCGGACAGCGCACACTGAAGCTTTCTTT. Protein product: CASGRTAHTEAFF.

The V and J genes are TRBV4-1 and TRBJ2-7; 10 bases align to TRBD2. The CDR3 loop spans 15 amino acids. J gave up 3 bases and V 2 bases, and 4 bases lay outside the gene matches. Germline CDR1 reads MGHRA; CDR2 reads YSYEKL. The chain's CDR3 is CASSQLAGVYYEQYF. The CDR3 DNA sequence: TGCGCCAGCAGCCAACTAGCGGGGGTCTACTACGAGCAGTACTTC.

V gene TRBV3-1 (or the pseudogene TRBV3-2) combines with J gene TRBJ1-5; the D gene is possibly TRBD1 (6 bases). Trimming took 0 bases from V and 7 from J, leaving 13 bases between them. The CDR3 sequence is 15 residues long. Germline assignment: CDR1 LGHDT and CDR2 YNNKEL (reference sequence). The CDR3 protein is CASSQDAGAGQPQHF. In nucleotides, the CDR3 is TGTGCCAGCAGCCAAGATGCAGGGGCGGGCCAGCCCCAGCATTTT.

V usage is TRBV29-1 and J usage is TRBJ2-5, with 9 bases identical to TRBD1. Germline V gene sequence: CDR1 SQVTM, CDR2 ANQGSEA. The junction had 8 bases not matched to a gene; V was cut back by 6 bases and J by 6 bases. There are 13 residues in the CDR3. The CDR3 is CSVTTGQGQTQYF. The CDR3 DNA sequence: TGCAGCGTGACCACAGGACAGGGGCAGACCCAGTACTTC. The full variable domain, completed using reference TRBV29-1 and TRBJ2-5, is SAVISQKPSRDICQRGTSLTIQCQVDSQVTMMFWYRQQPGQSLTLIATANQGSEATYESGFVIDKFPISRPNLTFSTLTVSNMSPEDSSIYLCSVTTGQGQTQYFGPGTRLLVL.

The chain has TRBV19 and TRBJ1-2; no firm D call. The V end was cut by 3 bases, the J end by 2 bases, with 16 bases between. Germline-derived CDR1 and CDR2 are LNHDA and SQIVND (reference sequence). This CDR3 contains 16 residues. CDR3 in amino acids: CASSIFGPRENYGYTF. CDR3 nucleotide sequence: TGTGCCAGTAGTATTTTTGGGCCCAGAGAAAACTATGGCTACACCTTC.